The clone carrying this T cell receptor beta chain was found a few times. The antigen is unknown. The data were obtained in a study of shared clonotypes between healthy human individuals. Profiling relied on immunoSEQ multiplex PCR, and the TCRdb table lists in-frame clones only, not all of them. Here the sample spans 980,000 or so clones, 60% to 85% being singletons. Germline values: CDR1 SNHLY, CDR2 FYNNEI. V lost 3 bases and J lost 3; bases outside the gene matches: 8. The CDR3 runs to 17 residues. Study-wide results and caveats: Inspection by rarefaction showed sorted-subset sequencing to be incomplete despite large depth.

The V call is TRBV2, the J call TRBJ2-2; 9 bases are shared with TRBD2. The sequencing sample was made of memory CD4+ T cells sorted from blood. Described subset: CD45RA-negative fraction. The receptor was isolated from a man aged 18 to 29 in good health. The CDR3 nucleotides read TGTGCCAGCAGTGATATCTCCCAGCGGGGGGACACCGGGGAGCTGTTTTTT. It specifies CASSDISQRGDTGELFF.